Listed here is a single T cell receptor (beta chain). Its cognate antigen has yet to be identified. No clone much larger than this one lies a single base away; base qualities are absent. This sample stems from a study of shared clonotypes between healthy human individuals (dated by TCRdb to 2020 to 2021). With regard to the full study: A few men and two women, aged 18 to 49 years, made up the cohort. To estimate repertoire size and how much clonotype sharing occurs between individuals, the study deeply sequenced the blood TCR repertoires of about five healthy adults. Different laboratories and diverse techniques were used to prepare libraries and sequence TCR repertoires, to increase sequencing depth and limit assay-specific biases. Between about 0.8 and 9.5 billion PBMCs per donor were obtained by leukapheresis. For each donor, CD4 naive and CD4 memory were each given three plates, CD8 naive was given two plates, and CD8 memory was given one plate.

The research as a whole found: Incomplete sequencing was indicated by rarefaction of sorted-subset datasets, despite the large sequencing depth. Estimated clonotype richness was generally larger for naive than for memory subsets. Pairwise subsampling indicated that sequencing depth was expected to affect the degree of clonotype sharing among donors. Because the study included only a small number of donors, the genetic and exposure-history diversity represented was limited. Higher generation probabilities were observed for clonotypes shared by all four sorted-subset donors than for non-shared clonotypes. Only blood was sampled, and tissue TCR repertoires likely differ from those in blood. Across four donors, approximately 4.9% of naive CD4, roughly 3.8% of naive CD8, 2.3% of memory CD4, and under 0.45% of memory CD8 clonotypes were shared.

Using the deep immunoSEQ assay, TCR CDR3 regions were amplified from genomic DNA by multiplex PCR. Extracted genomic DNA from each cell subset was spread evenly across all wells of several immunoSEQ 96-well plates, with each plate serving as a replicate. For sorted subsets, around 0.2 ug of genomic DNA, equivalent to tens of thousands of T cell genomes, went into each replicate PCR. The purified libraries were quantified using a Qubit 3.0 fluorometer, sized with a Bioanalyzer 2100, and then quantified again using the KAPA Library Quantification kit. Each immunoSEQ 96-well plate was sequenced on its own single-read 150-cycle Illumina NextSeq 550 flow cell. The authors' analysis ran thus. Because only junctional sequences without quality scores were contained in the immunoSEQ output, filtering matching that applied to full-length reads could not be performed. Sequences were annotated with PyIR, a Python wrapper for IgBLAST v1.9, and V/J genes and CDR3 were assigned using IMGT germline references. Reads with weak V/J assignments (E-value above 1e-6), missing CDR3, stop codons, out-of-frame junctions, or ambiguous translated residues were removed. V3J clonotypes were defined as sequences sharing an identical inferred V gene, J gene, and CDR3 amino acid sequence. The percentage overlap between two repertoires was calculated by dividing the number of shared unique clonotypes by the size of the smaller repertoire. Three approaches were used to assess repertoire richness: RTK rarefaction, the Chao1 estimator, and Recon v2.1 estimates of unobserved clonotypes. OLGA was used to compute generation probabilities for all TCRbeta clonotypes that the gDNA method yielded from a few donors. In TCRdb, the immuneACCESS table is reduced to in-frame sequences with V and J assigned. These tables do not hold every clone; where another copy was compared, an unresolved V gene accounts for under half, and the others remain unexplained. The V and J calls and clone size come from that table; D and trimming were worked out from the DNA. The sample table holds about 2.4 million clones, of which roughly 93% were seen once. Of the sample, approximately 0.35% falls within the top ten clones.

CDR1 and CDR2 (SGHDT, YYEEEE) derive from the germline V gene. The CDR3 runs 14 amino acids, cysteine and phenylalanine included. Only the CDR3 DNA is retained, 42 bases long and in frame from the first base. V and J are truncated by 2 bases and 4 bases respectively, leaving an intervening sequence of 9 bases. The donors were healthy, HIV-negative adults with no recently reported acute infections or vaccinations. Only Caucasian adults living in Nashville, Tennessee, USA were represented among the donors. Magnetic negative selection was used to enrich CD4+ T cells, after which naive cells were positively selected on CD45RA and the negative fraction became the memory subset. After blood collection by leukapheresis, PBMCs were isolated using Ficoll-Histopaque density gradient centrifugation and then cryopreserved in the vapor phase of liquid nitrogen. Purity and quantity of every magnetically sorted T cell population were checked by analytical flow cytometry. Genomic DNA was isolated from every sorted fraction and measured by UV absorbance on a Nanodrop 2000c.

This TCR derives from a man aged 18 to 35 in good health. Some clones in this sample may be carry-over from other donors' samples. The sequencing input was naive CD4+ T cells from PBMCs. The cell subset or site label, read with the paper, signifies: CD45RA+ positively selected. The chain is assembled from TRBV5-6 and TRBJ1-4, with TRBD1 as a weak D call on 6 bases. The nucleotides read TGTGCCAGCAGCTTCGGACAGATTAATGAAAAACTGTTTTTT. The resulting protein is CASSFGQINEKLFF.